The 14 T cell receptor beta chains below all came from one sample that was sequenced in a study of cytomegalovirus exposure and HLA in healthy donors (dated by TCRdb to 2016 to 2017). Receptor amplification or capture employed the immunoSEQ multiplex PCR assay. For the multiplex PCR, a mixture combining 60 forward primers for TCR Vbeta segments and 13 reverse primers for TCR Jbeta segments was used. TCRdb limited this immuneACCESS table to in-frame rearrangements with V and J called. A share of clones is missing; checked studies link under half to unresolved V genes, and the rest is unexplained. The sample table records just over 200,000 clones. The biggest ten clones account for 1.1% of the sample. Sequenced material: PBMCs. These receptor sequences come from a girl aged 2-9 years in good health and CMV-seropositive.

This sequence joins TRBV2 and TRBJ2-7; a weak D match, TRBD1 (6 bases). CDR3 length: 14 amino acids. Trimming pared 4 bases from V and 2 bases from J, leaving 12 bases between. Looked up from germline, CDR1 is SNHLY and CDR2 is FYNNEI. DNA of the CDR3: TGTGCCAGCAGTGTGGGCAGGGGAGCCTACGAGCAGTACTTC. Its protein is CASSVGRGAYEQYF.

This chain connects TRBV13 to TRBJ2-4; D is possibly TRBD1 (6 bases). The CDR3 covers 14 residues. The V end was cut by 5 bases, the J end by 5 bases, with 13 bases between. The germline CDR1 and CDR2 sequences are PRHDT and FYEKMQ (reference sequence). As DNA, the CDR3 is TGTGCCAGCAGCCCTACGGACAGCCAAAACATTCAGTACTTC. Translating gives CASSPTDSQNIQYF.

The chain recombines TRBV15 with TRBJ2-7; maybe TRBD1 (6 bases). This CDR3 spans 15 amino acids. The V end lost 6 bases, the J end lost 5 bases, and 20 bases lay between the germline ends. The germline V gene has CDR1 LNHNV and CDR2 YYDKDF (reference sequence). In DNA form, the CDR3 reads TGTGCCACCAGTCAAACAGGGCTATCGTCTCACGAGCAGTACTTC. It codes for CATSQTGLSSHEQYF. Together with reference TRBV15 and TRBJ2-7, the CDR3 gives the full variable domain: DAMVIQNPRYQVTQFGKPVTLSCSQTLNHNVMYWYQQKSSQAPKLLFHYYDKDFNNEADTPDNFQSRRPNTSFCFLDIRSPGLGDTAMYLCATSQTGLSSHEQYFGPGTRLTVT.

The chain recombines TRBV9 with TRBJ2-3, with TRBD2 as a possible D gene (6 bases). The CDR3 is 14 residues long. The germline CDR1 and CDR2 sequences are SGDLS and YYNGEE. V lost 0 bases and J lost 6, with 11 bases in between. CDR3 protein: CASSVGPGSDTQYF. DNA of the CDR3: TGTGCCAGCAGCGTAGGCCCCGGGAGTGATACGCAGTATTTT.

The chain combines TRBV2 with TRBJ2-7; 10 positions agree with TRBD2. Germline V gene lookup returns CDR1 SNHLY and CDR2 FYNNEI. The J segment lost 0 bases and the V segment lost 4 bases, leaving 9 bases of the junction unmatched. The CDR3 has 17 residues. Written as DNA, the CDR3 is TGTGCCAGCAGTGGTTTTCCGGGACTAGCGAACTCCTACGAGCAGTACTTC. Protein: CASSGFPGLANSYEQYF.

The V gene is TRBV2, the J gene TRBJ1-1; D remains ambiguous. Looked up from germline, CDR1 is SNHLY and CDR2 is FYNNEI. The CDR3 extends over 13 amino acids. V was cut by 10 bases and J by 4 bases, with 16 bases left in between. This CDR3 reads CATKASEGTEAFF. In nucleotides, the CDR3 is TGTGCCACCAAGGCCTCGGAGGGCACTGAAGCTTTCTTT.

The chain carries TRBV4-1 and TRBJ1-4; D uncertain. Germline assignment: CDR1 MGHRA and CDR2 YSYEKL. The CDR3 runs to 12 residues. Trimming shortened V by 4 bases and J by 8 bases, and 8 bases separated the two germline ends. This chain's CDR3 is CASSLSVEKLFF. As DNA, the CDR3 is TGCGCCAGCAGCCTTTCGGTGGAAAAACTGTTTTTT.

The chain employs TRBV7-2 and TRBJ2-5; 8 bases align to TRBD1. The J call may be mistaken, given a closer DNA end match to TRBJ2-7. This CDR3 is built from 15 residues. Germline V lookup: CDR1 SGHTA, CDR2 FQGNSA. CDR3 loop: CASSRRTGSSYEQYF. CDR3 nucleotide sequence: TGTGCCAGCAGCCGACGGACAGGGAGCTCCTACGAGCAGTACTTC.

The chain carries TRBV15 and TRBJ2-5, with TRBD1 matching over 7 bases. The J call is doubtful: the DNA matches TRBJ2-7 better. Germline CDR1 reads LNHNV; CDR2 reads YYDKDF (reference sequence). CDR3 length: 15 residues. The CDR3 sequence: CATSPPGTASYEQYF. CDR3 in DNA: TGTGCCACCAGCCCTCCCGGGACAGCCTCCTACGAGCAGTACTTC.

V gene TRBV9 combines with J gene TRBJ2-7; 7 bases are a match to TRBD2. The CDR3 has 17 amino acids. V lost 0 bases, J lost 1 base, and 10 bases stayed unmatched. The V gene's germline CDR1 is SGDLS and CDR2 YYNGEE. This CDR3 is CASSVGGSGGSSYEQYF. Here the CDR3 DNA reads TGTGCCAGCAGCGTAGGTGGGTCTGGCGGGAGTTCCTACGAGCAGTACTTC.

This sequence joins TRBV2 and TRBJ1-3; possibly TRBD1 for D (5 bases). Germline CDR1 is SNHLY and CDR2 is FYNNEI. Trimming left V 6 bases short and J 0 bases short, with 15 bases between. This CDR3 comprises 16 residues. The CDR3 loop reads CASSIRAQGSGNTIYF. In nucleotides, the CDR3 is TGTGCCAGCAGCATAAGAGCTCAGGGCTCTGGAAACACCATATATTTT.

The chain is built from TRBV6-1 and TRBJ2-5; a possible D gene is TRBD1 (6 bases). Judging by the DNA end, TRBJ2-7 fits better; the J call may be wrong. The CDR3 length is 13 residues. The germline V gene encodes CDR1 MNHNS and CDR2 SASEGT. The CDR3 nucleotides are TGTGCCAGCAGCTCGGGACAAACCTACGAGCAGTACTTC. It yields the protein CASSSGQTYEQYF.

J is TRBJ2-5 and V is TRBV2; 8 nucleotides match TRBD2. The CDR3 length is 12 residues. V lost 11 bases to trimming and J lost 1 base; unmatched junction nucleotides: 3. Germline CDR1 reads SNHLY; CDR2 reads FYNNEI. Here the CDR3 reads CAGGLGQETQYF. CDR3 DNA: TGTGCCGGGGGACTAGGCCAAGAGACCCAGTACTTC. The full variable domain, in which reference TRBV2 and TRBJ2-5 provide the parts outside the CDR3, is EPEVTQTPSHQVTQMGQEVILRCVPISNHLYFYWYRQILGQKVEFLVSFYNNEISEKSEIFDDQFSVERPDGSNFTLKIRSTKLEDSAMYFCAGGLGQETQYFGPGTRLLVL.

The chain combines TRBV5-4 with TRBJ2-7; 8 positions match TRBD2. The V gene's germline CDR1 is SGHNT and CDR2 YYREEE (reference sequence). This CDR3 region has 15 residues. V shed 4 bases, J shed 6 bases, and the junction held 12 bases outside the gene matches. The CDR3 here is CASSLTSPGGVEQYF. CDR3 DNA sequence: TGTGCCAGCAGCCTTACTAGCCCGGGAGGGGTCGAGCAGTACTTC. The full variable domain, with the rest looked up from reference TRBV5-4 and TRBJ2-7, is ETGVTQSPTHLIKTRGQQVTLRCSSQSGHNTVSWYQQALGQGPQFIFQYYREEENGRGNFPPRFSGLQFPNYSSELNVNALELDDSALYLCASSLTSPGGVEQYFGPGTRLTVT.